This T cell receptor (beta chain) was recovered during a study of neurological immune-mediated disorders (dated by TCRdb to between 2017 and 2020). Background for the entire study: Peripheral blood TCR-beta repertoires from HTLV-I-associated myelopathy (HAM/TSP) patients, multiple sclerosis patients and healthy controls were compared by UMI-based sequencing. Longitudinal samples, technical triplicates and paired sorted CD4+ and CD8+ T-cell subsets, alongside PBMC samples, were included among the approximately 98 TCR-beta libraries. The cohort comprised 68 subjects: about 14 HAM/TSP patients, 35 or so multiple sclerosis patients and 20 or so healthy controls. Broad study findings and their caveats: No identical CDR3 amino acid sequences were shared among expanded clones across subjects, suggesting private TCR-beta repertoires in all groups. TCR clonal expansion was greatest in HAM/TSP patients and smallest in MS patients, who ranked below even healthy controls.

Concerning this clonotype: There is no known antigen for this receptor. No much larger clonotype is one base removed from it; base qualities were not supplied.

The healthy controls were volunteers from a blood bank in Maryland, USA. For the unsorted PBMC libraries, 2 million PBMCs were stored in RNAlater at -80 degrees C until RNA extraction and were used to generate the libraries. Peripheral blood underwent Ficoll-Hypaque density gradient centrifugation to isolate PBMCs, which were then cryopreserved in liquid nitrogen. V and J lose 3 bases and 2 bases, and a span of 13 bases separates them. In the germline V gene, CDR1 corresponds to SGHRS and CDR2 to YFSETQ. CDR3 length: 15 amino acids, cysteine to phenylalanine. The entry retains the CDR3 DNA only, 45 bases that are in frame from base 1. cDNA was synthesized by template-switch 5'RACE using a primer carrying a 10-nucleotide random unique molecular identifier by which each TCR transcript was tagged. Each sequencing run produced over 160 million TCR-beta sequences covering 15-18 subjects. The RNeasy kit was used for extraction of total RNA. The KAPA Real-time Library Amplification kit was used to amplify TCR-beta VDJ regions with primers targeting the TCR constant region and the 5'RACE anchor. A first PCR added sample indexes and Illumina adaptors, after which a second PCR increased the library yield. After purification with Ampure beads, the TCR product of roughly 650 bp was size-selected on a 2% E-gel SizeSelection system. Before pooling, libraries had their quality checked on a Bioanalyzer, their concentration measured with Qubit, and their quantity determined with the Kapa Library Quantification kit. An Illumina HiSeq 2500 was used to sequence the libraries paired-end at 2 x 150 bp. To increase sequence diversity, roughly 25-31% phiX was spiked into each library pool. For the original study's pipeline: Quality-filtered reads were processed with the UMI-based MiGEC pipeline, which removed over 75% of raw TCR sequences during error correction. IMGT germline references were used for alignment of VDJ genes, and clonotypes were defined by a unique CDR3 amino acid sequence together with V-J genes. VDJtools evaluated clonal expansion, Shannon diversity and CDR3 relatedness (CalcPairwiseDistances, ClusterSamples); CLCbio workbench built phylogenetic trees. Expanded clones were defined as having at least 8 unique UMIs, based on coefficient-of-variation modelling across technical triplicates. The public sequencing data were trimmed at Q25 with fastp and processed into clonotypes with MiXCR by TCRdb, which kept only in-frame beta chains. Every entry covers one CDR3 protein and lists the most common genes and DNA from its rows. The V and J calls shown here were made by TCRdb, not taken from the authors' results. The sample table shows about 35,000 distinct CDR3 sequences, and almost 7.5% are seen once. The ten largest clones capture around 4.6% of the sample.

The sequencing sample was made of PBMCs. The receptor chain draws on TRBV5-1 and TRBJ2-3; tentative D gene TRBD2, with 6 bases matching. This TCR came from a woman between 40 and 55 years old in good health. The DNA sequence follows: TGCGCCAGCAGCTCCCAGCGGGTCGTCACAGATACGCAGTATTTT. This yields the protein CASSSQRVVTDTQYF.